Listed below are T cell receptor beta chains from one sample, sequenced in a study of T cell responses to AZD1222 COVID-19 vaccine. Assay used: immunoSEQ multiplex PCR; TCRdb lists only in-frame clones, some missing. Here the sample spans about 210,000 clones, approximately 92% being singletons. Specimen: peripheral blood, collected on day 0 of AZD1222 vaccination. These receptors originate from an adult in good health. CDR3s leave out the opening cysteine and the closing phenylalanine or tryptophan. The order of the fields is clone size, J gene, CDR3 length, V gene, CDR3 protein. Clone size is stated in some rows and not others, as once, few, many or a class when expanded.

>-|TRBJ1-2|11|TRBV13
ASSLQGTGGYT
>-|TRBJ2-5|9|TRBV19
ASKKGETQY
>once|TRBJ2-7|12|TRBV29-1
SVTSGGLSYEQY
>-|TRBJ2-1|10|TRBV13
ASSSLANEQF
>-|TRBJ1-1|10|TRBV24-1
ATSSPNTEAF
>-|TRBJ2-5|11|TRBV6-2/TRBV6-3
ASSSGGGETQY
>once|TRBJ2-3|13|TRBV7-9
ASTQGTATTDTQY
>-|TRBJ2-3|12|TRBV5-4
ASSSGLAEGGQY
>-|TRBJ2-7|11|TRBV2
ASRDTGVYKQY
>-|TRBJ1-2|14|TRBV19
ASSIGGTGANYGYT
>-|TRBJ2-7|10|TRBV2
ASTETGFEQY
>-|TRBJ2-2|20|TRBV4-1
ASSQDSRGFAVGHANTGELF
>-|TRBJ1-2|13|TRBV19
ASSPDPTGLYGYT
>-|TRBJ1-6|14|TRBV7-3
ASSLRGTGGGSPLH
>-|TRBJ1-1|12|TRBV28
ASRPGAQVTEAF
>-|TRBJ2-3|15|TRBV10-1
ASSPSGQGQYPGTQY
>-|TRBJ1-2|13|TRBV6-1
ASSEGYTGERGYT
>-|TRBJ2-1|12|TRBV3-1/TRBV3-2
ASAAAVGYNEQF
>-|TRBJ2-2|13|TRBV9
ASSVGGGMTGELF
>once|TRBJ2-1|13|TRBV3-1/TRBV3-2
ASSQMRTSVNEQF
>-|TRBJ2-7|14|TRBV9
ASSGPGQGPSYEQY
>-|TRBJ1-5|17|TRBV3-1/TRBV3-2
ASSRRARDRSHSNQPQH
>-|TRBJ2-5|12|TRBV9
ASSARGLQETQY
>few|TRBJ1-2|15|TRBV19
ASSIAGGGQGRGGYT
>-|TRBJ1-5|14|TRBV21-1
ASSKAAGSSNQPQH
>-|TRBJ1-2|12|TRBV2
ASSGTGSGYGYT
>-|TRBJ1-6|12|TRBV29-1
SVQEGQDNSPLH
>-|TRBJ1-1|11|TRBV11-2
ASSVDTNTEAF
>once|TRBJ1-1|11|TRBV27
ASSPRANTEAF
>-|TRBJ2-5|11|TRBV19
ASSIGSQETQY
>-|TRBJ2-2|14|TRBV7-9
ASSLKQGAYTGELF
>-|TRBJ2-1|14|TRBV28
ASSSAAGQYHNEQF
>-|TRBJ1-1|12|TRBV9
ASSVERRGTEAF
>-|TRBJ2-2|12|TRBV7-9
ASSLKRRAGELF
>-|TRBJ1-1|13|TRBV7-9
ASSGQGTLNTEAF
>-|TRBJ2-5|13|TRBV3-1/TRBV3-2
ASSQGTSGVETQY
>-|TRBJ1-4|9|TRBV18
ASSPGEKLF
>-|TRBJ1-3|10|TRBV30
AWSVLGNTIY
>-|TRBJ1-2|14|TRBV6-5
ASSYSWSGKNYGYT
>-|TRBJ1-6|14|TRBV5-4
ASSLDLDRRNSPLH
>-|TRBJ1-2|11|TRBV27
ASGEGANYGYT
>-|TRBJ2-1|14|TRBV6-5
ASSSRLAGRRNEQF
>-|TRBJ1-4|15|TRBV4-3
ASSQGNAPATNEKLF
>-|TRBJ1-4|12|TRBV18
ASSPGLNNEKLF
>-|TRBJ2-7|18|TRBV13
ASSLVIGQGVGGVPYEQY
>-|TRBJ2-5|14|TRBV11-2
ASSLDRGQVAETQY
>once|TRBJ2-7|11|TRBV28
ASSLQGWYEQY
>-|TRBJ2-1|11|TRBV5-1
ASSQPQGAEQF
>-|TRBJ2-2|13|TRBV19
ASSIRGPNTGELF
>-|TRBJ1-1|11|TRBV30
AWSGQSNTEAF
>once|TRBJ2-1|13|TRBV11-2
ASSLLDDSYNEQF
>-|TRBJ2-3|13|TRBV15
ATSRGGQNTDTQY
>-|TRBJ2-1|11|TRBV11-2
ASSLEEYNEQF
>-|TRBJ2-3|12|TRBV6-5
AMRDRVGTDTQY